The entry below gives a single T cell receptor beta chain sequence along with its context. This clone appeared many times. The clone's antigen remains unknown. Base qualities are not provided; no much larger clone lies one nucleotide away. Donors were healthy HIV-negative adults with no recently reported acute infections or vaccinations. Only Caucasian adults living in Nashville, Tennessee, USA were represented among the donors. CD4+ T cells were enriched by magnetic negative selection, after which naive cells were positively selected on CD45RA and the negative fraction was taken as the memory subset. Blood was collected by leukapheresis, and PBMCs were isolated by Ficoll-Histopaque density gradient centrifugation and then cryopreserved in liquid nitrogen vapor phase. Analytical flow cytometry was used to check the purity and quantity of each magnetically sorted T cell population. Genomic DNA was isolated from each sorted fraction and quantified by UV absorbance on a Nanodrop 2000c.

The sample originates from a study of shared clonotypes between healthy human individuals (dated by TCRdb to 2018 to 2021). The study in broad terms: Three men and a couple of women, aged 18 to 49 years, made up the cohort. Per donor, leukapheresis produced somewhere between about 0.85 and 10 billion PBMCs. Blood TCR repertoires of about 5 healthy adults were deeply sequenced to estimate repertoire size and the extent of clonotype sharing between individuals. For each donor, CD4 naive and CD4 memory were each given three plates, CD8 naive was given two plates, and CD8 memory was given one plate. Different laboratories and diverse techniques were used to prepare libraries and sequence TCR repertoires, to increase sequencing depth and limit assay-specific biases.

Broader findings and caveats from the paper: Compared with non-shared clonotypes, the clonotypes found in all four sorted-subset donors had higher generation probabilities. Incomplete sequencing was indicated by rarefaction of sorted-subset datasets, despite the large sequencing depth. Estimated clonotype richness was generally larger for naive than for memory subsets. The small number of donors limited the genetic and exposure-history diversity represented. About 5% of naive CD4, 3.5% of naive CD8, roughly 2.5% of memory CD4, and approximately 0.4% of memory CD8 clonotypes were shared across four donors. Only blood was sampled, and tissue TCR repertoires likely differ from those in blood. Pairwise subsampling led to the expectation that sequencing depth would affect the degree of clonotype sharing among donors.

The CDR3 contains 13 residues, cysteine and phenylalanine counted. The kept DNA is CDR3 alone, 39 bases in frame from the first base. Trimming takes 4 bases from V and 7 bases from J, and the germline ends sit 14 bases apart. The CDR1 and CDR2 encoded by the germline V gene are SGHRS and YFSETQ. Using the deep immunoSEQ assay, TCR CDR3 regions were amplified from genomic DNA by multiplex PCR. Extracted genomic DNA from each cell subset was distributed evenly across all wells of several immunoSEQ 96-well plates, and each plate was treated as a replicate. For sorted subsets, each replicate PCR was loaded with 200 ng genomic DNA, equivalent to 25,000 to 35,000 T cell genomes. Purified libraries were measured with a Qubit 3.0 fluorometer, size-checked on a Bioanalyzer 2100, and measured again with the KAPA Library Quantification kit. Each immunoSEQ 96-well plate was sequenced on its own single-read 150-cycle Illumina NextSeq 550 flow cell. Per the authors' processing: Because only junctional sequences without quality scores were contained in the immunoSEQ output, filtering matching that applied to full-length reads could not be performed. To assign V/J genes and CDR3, sequences were annotated against IMGT germline references using PyIR, a Python wrapper for IgBLAST v1.9. Reads with weak V/J assignments (E-value above 1e-6), missing CDR3, stop codons, out-of-frame junctions, or ambiguous translated residues were removed. V3J clonotypes were defined as sequences sharing an identical inferred V gene, J gene, and CDR3 amino acid sequence. To compute the percentage overlap between repertoires, the number of shared unique clonotypes was divided by the size of the smaller repertoire. Repertoire richness was assessed with RTK rarefaction, the Chao1 estimator, and Recon v2.1 estimates of unobserved clonotypes. Generation probabilities for all TCRbeta clonotypes obtained by the gDNA method from a handful of donors were computed using OLGA. TCRdb stores this immuneACCESS table with in-frame sequences only. Part of the clones is absent; in the studies checked, under half of the shortfall reflects unresolved V genes, and no reason is known for the rest. From that table come the V and J calls and clone size; the DNA was used to work out D and trimming. Within this sample are hundreds of thousands of clones, with around 78% of them counted one time only. 1.5% to 2% of the sample is held by the ten biggest clonotypes.

This receptor chain uses TRBV5-1 and TRBJ1-2; a tentative D call is TRBD1 (5 bases match). This TCR was sampled from a woman between 25 and 40 years old in good health. The sequenced material came from memory CD4+ T cells sorted from blood. The intended sense of this specimen's cell subset or site label: CD45RA-negative fraction. The DNA reads TGCGCCAGCAGCCCCGGACACAGCGGTGGCTACACCTTC. This sequence encodes CASSPGHSGGYTF.